The 14 T cell receptor beta chains reported below all come from one sample, sequenced in a study of radiotherapy plus CTLA-4 blockade in lung cancer. Produced via immunoSEQ multiplex PCR; TCRdb's table is partial and in-frame only. The table shows about 33,000 clones, with around four fifths occurring only once. Specimen: peripheral blood, collected from a patient treated with radiotherapy plus ipilimumab. The origin of the receptors is a human donor with non-small cell lung cancer that progressed on radiotherapy plus ipilimumab.

The chain has TRBV7-9 and TRBJ2-1; perhaps TRBD2 as D (5 bases). Trimming pared 5 bases from V and 15 bases from J, leaving 17 bases between. The length of the CDR3 is 12 residues. Germline assignment: CDR1 SEHNR and CDR2 FQNEAQ (reference sequence). CDR3 DNA sequence: TGTGCCAGCAGCCAAGACACATTAGAGGGGTTCTTC. This encodes CASSQDTLEGFF. Variable domain in full (rest from reference TRBV7-9 and TRBJ2-1): DTGVSQNPRHKITKRGQNVTFRCDPISEHNRLYWYRQTLGQGPEFLTYFQNEAQLEKSRLLSDRFSAERPKGSFSTLEIQRTEQGDSAMYLCASSQDTLEGFFGPGTRLTVL.

In this sample, this clone turned up many times. The chain's CDR3 is CSVEVGQRGTEAFF. In DNA, the CDR3 is TGCAGCGTTGAAGTGGGACAAAGGGGCACTGAAGCTTTCTTT. The chain employs TRBV29-1 and TRBJ1-1; TRBD1 might be the D (6 bases). Deletions cut 1 base from V and 4 bases from J, with 13 bases between. The CDR3 covers 14 residues. Germline V gives CDR1 SQVTM, CDR2 ANQGSEA.

The chain recombines TRBV7-9 with TRBJ1-2; 7 bases match TRBD1. After removal of 5 bases from V and 0 bases from J, the junction contained 6 bases not matched to a gene. The CDR3 extends over 15 amino acids. Germline CDR1 is SEHNR and CDR2 is FQNEAQ (reference sequence). The DNA for the CDR3 is TGTGCCAGCAGCCCACCGGACAGGCCTAACTATGGCTACACCTTC. It is translated as CASSPPDRPNYGYTF.

CDR3 in DNA: TGCGCCAGCAGTGGTCTAGCCGCAGATACGCAGTATTTT. Translation: CASSGLAADTQYF. This sequence joins TRBV10-2 and TRBJ2-3; TRBD2 might be the D (5 bases). In germline, CDR1 is WSHSY, CDR2 SAAADI. The ends were cut back, 4 bases at V and 4 bases at J, with 9 bases in the middle. The CDR3 loop spans 13 amino acids.

The chain joins TRBV7-2 to TRBJ2-7; 8 nucleotides agree with TRBD1. Germline CDR1 and CDR2: SGHTA and FQGNSA. CDR3 length: 12 residues. The J segment lost 7 bases and the V segment lost 5 bases, leaving 4 bases of the junction unmatched. CDR3 nucleotides: TGTGCCAGCAGCCGACAGGGGAAAGAGCAGTACTTC. This codes for CASSRQGKEQYF.

This chain links TRBV6-1 with TRBJ1-2, with D uncertain. Germline V gives CDR1 MNHNS, CDR2 SASEGT. CDR3 length equals 14 residues. V was shortened by 10 bases and J by 3 bases, with 18 bases between the two germline ends. This chain's CDR3 is CAIGLAGTYYGYTF. CDR3 nucleotide sequence: TGTGCCATCGGACTGGCAGGTACATACTATGGCTACACCTTC.

The V and J genes are TRBV6-4 and TRBJ2-3; TRBD2 aligns across 11 bases. The ends lost 0 bases at V and 0 bases at J; junction bases unmatched: 8. CDR1 and CDR2 from the germline V gene are MRHNA and SNTAGT. The CDR3 runs 19 residues. CDR3 bases: TGTGCCAGCAGTGACTCAAGGACTAGCGGGTCGGTTAGCACAGATACGCAGTATTTT. It codes for CASSDSRTSGSVSTDTQYF.

V usage is TRBV6-4 and J usage is TRBJ2-1; the match to TRBD2 covers 8 bases. The CDR3 is made up of 17 amino acids. The V segment lost 0 bases and the J segment 2 bases; nucleotides outside the gene matches: 6. Per the germline V gene, CDR1 is MRHNA and CDR2 is SNTAGT. The CDR3 DNA reads as TGTGCCAGCAGTGACTCGGGCGGGGGGAAAACCTACAATGAGCAGTTCTTC. It yields the protein CASSDSGGGKTYNEQFF.

By sample share, this clone is medium-sized. The junction and the germline gene differ at one end; a read error may be behind it. This rearrangement joins TRBV7-6 to TRBJ1-2; a possible D gene is TRBD1 (5 bases). CDR1 and CDR2 from the germline V gene are SGHVS and FNYEAQ. CDR3 length equals 12 residues. This chain's CDR3 is CASRPSWGVLSF. The CDR3 nucleotides read TGTGCCAGCAGACCGAGCTGGGGGGTGCTTTCGTTC. Full variable domain (rest looked up from reference TRBV7-6 and TRBJ1-2): GAGVSQSPRYKVTKRGQDVALRCDPISGHVSLYWYRQALGQGPEFLTYFNYEAQQDKSGLPNDRFSAERPEGSISTLTIQRTEQRDSAMYRCASRPSWGVLSFGSGTRLTVV.

This clone has more than one count but fewer than ten. This chain links TRBV7-9 with TRBJ2-7; 8 positions agree with TRBD1. The CDR3 has 13 residues. Germline V lookup: CDR1 SEHNR, CDR2 FQNEAQ (reference sequence). V shed 5 bases and J 7 bases; nucleotides not matched to a gene: 7. CDR3 DNA: TGTGCCAGCAGCCATGCCGACAGGGGAGAGCAGTACTTC. It yields the protein CASSHADRGEQYF.

This clone turned up a few times. V usage is TRBV5-1 and J usage is TRBJ1-1, with D perhaps TRBD1 (5 bases). Germline V gene data show CDR1 as SGHRS and CDR2 as YFSETQ. The CDR3 covers 12 residues. V lost 4 bases and J 6 bases, leaving 10 bases between the germline ends. CDR3 coding DNA: TGCGCCAGCAGCCTGGGACGGGCTGAAGCTTTCTTT. Translating it yields CASSLGRAEAFF.

This clone was picked up one time. The chain links TRBV29-1 to TRBJ1-1; 11 bases align to TRBD1. Germline trimming cut 7 bases from V and 4 bases from J; bases unmatched to any gene: 8. CDR1 and CDR2 (germline): SQVTM, ANQGSEA. The CDR3 length is 14 residues. In DNA, the CDR3 is TGCAGCGCGCAAACCGGGACAGGGGGCACTGAAGCTTTCTTT. The encoded protein is CSAQTGTGGTEAFF.

The chain uses TRBV4-2 and TRBJ2-7, with D possibly TRBD1 on 6 matching bases. V lost 4 bases to trimming and J lost 1 base, with 23 bases between them. Germline assignment: CDR1 LGHNA and CDR2 YNFKEQ. This CDR3 has 18 amino acids. For the CDR3, the DNA is TGTGCCAGCAGCCGACAACTCAACCGGGACACGGGATCCTACGAGCAGTACTTC. This gives the protein CASSRQLNRDTGSYEQYF.

This clone came up a few times. The V gene is TRBV5-1, the J gene TRBJ2-7, with TRBD2 matching 10 bases. The CDR3 totals 15 residues. Germline V gene sequence: CDR1 SGHRS, CDR2 YFSETQ. V lost 5 bases to trimming and J lost 3 bases; unmatched junction nucleotides: 8. CDR3 bases: TGCGCCAGCAGGGAGGGACTAGCGAACCTCTACGAGCAGTACTTC. This translates into CASREGLANLYEQYF.